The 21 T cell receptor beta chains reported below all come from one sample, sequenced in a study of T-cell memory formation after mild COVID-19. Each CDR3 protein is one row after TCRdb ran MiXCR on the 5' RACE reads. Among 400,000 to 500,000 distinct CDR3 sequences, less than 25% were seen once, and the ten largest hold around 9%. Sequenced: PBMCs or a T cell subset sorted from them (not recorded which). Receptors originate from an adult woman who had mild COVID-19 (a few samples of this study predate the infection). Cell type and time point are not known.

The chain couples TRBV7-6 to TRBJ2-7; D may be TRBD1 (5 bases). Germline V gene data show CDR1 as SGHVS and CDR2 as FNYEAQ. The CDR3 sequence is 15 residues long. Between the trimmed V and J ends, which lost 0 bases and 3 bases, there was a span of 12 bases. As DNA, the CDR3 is TGTGCCAGCAGCTTAGCGGCAGGGATAAGCTACGAGCAGTACTTC. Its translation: CASSLAAGISYEQYF.

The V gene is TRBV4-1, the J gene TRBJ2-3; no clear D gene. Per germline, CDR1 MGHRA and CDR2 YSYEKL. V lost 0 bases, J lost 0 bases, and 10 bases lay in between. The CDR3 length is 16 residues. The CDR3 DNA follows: TGCGCCAGCAGCCAAGAGGGGATCCCTAGCACAGATACGCAGTATTTT. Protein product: CASSQEGIPSTDTQYF.

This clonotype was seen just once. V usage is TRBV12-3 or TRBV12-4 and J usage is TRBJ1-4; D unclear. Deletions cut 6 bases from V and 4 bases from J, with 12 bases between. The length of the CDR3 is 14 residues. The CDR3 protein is CASSSSVLNEKLFF. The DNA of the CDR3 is TGTGCCAGCAGCTCCTCCGTCCTTAATGAAAAACTGTTTTTT.

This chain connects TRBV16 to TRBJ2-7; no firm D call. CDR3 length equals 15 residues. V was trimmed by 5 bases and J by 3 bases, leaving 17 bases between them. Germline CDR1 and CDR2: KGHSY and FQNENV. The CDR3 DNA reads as TGTGCCAGCAGCATCAACCTGGGATGGAACTACGAGCAGTACTTC. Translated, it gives CASSINLGWNYEQYF.

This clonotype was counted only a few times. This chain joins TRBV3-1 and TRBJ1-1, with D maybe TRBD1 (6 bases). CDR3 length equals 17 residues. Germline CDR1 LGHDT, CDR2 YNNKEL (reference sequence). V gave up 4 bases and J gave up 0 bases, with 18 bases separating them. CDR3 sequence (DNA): TGTGCCAGCAGCCCGGGGGGCAGGGACCTCATGAACACTGAAGCTTTCTTT. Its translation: CASSPGGRDLMNTEAFF.

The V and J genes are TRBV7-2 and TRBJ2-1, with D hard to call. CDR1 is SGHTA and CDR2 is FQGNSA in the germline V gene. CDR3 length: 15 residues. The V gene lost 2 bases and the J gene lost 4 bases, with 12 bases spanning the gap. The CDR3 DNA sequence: TGTGCCAGCAGCTTAAGTGGAGTCACTTACAATGAGCAGTTCTTC. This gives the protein CASSLSGVTYNEQFF.

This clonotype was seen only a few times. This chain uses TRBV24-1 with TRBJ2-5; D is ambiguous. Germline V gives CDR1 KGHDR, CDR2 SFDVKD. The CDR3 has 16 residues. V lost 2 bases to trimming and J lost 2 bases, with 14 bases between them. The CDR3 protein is CATSDSAINRQETQYF. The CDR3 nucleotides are TGTGCCACCAGTGATTCGGCGATAAACAGACAAGAGACCCAGTACTTC.

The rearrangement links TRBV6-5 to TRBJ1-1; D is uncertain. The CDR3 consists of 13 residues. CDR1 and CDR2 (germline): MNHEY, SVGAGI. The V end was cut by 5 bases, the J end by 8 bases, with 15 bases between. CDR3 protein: CASSHRLAEEAFF. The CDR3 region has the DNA TGTGCCAGCAGTCACCGTTTGGCAGAAGAAGCTTTCTTT.

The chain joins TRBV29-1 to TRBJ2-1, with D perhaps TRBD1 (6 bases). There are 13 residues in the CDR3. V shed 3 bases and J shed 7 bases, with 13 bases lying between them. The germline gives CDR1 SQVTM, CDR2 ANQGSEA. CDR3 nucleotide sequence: TGCAGCGTTGATTTTGGGCAGGGGAATGAGCAGTTCTTC. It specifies CSVDFGQGNEQFF.

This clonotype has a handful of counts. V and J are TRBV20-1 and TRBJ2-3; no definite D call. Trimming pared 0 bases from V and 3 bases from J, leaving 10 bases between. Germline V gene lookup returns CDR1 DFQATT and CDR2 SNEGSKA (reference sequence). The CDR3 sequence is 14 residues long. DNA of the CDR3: TGCAGTGCTAGAGATTGGCGAGCTACAGATACGCAGTATTTT. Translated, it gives CSARDWRATDTQYF.

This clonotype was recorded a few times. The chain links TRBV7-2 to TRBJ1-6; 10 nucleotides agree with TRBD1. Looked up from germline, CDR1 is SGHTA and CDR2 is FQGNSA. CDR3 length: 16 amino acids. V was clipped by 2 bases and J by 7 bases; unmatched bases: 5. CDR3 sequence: CASSLYWTGGNSPLHF. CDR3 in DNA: TGTGCCAGCAGCTTATACTGGACAGGGGGGAATTCACCCCTCCACTTT.

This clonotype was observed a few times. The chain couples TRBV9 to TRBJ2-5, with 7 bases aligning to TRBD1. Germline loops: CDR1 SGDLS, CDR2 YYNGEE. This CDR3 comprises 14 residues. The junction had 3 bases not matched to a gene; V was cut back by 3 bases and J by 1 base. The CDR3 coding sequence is TGTGCCAGCAGCGAGGGGGCCACCCAAGAGACCCAGTACTTC. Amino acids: CASSEGATQETQYF.

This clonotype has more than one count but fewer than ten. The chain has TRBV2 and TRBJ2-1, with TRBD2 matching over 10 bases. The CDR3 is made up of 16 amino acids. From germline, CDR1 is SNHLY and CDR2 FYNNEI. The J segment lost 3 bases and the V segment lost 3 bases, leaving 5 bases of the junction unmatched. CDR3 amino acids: CASSERTSGHYNEQFF. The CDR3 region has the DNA TGTGCCAGCAGTGAGCGGACTAGCGGACACTACAATGAGCAGTTCTTC.

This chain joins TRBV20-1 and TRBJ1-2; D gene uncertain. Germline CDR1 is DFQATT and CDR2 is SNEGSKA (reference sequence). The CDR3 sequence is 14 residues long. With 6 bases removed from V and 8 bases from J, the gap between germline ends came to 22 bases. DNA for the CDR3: TGCAGTGCCTTGGCTGGTGCTATTATGGGAGGCTACACCTTC. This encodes CSALAGAIMGGYTF.

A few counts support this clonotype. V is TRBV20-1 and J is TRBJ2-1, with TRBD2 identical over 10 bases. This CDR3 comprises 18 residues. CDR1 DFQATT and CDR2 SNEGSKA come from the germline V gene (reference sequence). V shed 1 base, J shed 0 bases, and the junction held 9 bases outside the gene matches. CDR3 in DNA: TGCAGTGCTAGAGCACTAGCGGGGAGCCCGAGCTCCTACAATGAGCAGTTCTTC. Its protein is CSARALAGSPSSYNEQFF.

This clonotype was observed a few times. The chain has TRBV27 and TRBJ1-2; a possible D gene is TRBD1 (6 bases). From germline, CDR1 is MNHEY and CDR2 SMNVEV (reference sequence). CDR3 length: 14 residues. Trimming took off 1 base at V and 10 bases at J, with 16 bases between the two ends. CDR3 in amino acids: CASSLLGGLRDYTF. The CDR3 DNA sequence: TGTGCCAGCAGTTTATTAGGGGGTCTTCGGGACTACACCTTC.

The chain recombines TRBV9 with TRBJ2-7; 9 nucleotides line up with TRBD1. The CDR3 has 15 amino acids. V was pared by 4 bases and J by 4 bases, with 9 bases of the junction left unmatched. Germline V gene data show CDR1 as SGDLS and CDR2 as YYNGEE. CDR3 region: CASSPRTGVPYEQYF. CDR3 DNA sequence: TGTGCCAGCAGCCCTCGGACAGGGGTCCCTTACGAGCAGTACTTC.

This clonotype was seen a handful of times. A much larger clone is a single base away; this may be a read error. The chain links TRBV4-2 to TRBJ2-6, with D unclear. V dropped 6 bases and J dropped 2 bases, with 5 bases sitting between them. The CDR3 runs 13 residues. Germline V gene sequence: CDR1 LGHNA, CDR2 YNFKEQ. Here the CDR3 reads CASRTTGANVLTF. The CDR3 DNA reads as TGTGCCAGCAGGACGACTGGGGCCAACGTCCTGACTTTC.

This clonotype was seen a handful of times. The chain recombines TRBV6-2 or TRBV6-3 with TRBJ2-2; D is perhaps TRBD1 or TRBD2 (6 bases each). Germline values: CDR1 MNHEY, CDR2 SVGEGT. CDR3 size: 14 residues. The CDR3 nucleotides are TGTGCAGCAGGTTCGGGGGCCAACACCGGGGAGCTGTTTTTT. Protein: CAAGSGANTGELFF.

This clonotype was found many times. The CDR3 DNA reads as TGCGCCAGCAGCCAAGGTGGAAACTATGGCTACACCTTC. Encoded protein: CASSQGGNYGYTF. The chain has TRBV4-1 and TRBJ1-2; no reliable D call. The V and J ends lost 1 base and 2 bases respectively, with 5 bases between them. Germline assignment: CDR1 MGHRA and CDR2 YSYEKL. The CDR3 length is 13 residues.

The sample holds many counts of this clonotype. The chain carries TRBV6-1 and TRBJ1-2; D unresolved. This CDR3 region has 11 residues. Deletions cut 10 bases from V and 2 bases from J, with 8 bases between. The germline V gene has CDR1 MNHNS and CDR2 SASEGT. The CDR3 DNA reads TGTGCCACCACACAGAACTATGGCTACACCTTC. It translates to CATTQNYGYTF.